This entry is about one T cell receptor beta chain. What it binds is unknown. With 0 bases removed from V and 4 bases from J, the gap between germline ends came to 7 bases. The CDR3 has 14 amino acids. The germline CDR1 and CDR2 sequences are SEHNR and FQNEAQ (reference sequence). The sample comes from a study of OX40 agonist ivuxolimab in advanced cancers. For the study at large: Hepatocellular carcinoma, melanoma, renal cell or head and neck cancer was diagnosed in the dose-escalation patients.

Samples were taken at baseline and on day 1 of cycles 4 and 7. Some clones are missing from TCRdb's copy, which holds only in-frame ones; the method was immunoSEQ multiplex PCR. Among around 87,000 clones listed, approximately 94% were seen once. General study findings and limits: It was not determined which antigens were specifically recognized by the peripheral T cells that had undergone clonal expansion.

This receptor was taken from an adult with an advanced solid tumor such as melanoma, head and neck, liver or kidney cancer. The rearrangement links TRBV7-9 to TRBJ2-1; no clear D gene. The source material was CD4+ or CD8+ T cells sorted from blood, sampled in a trial of the OX40 agonist ivuxolimab. DNA for the CDR3: TGTGCCAGCAGCTTAGCGGGAAGATACAATGAGCAGTTCTTC. It encodes CASSLAGRYNEQFF.